This TCR beta chain was captured in a study of shared clonotypes between healthy human individuals. As for the study in general: The study used three CD4 naive, three CD4 memory, two CD8 naive and one CD8 memory plate per donor.

The CDR3 runs to 15 residues. V lost 4 bases and J lost 6; bases outside the gene matches: 11. The germline CDR1 and CDR2 sequences are MDHEN and SYDVKM. Findings and caveats of the study: Compared with memory subsets, naive subsets generally had larger estimated richness.

Comments on this clone: The antigen is not known.

Assay runs were performed at deep level. Profiled with immunoSEQ multiplex PCR; TCRdb holds only in-frame clones, not every one. The table shows some 2.4 million clones, with approximately 93% occurring only once. The source of this sequence is a man between 18 and 35 years old in good health. Some clones in this sample may be carry-over from other donors' samples. Sequenced material: naive CD4+ T cells from PBMCs. Subset here: CD45RA+ positively selected. The chain recombines TRBV28 with TRBJ2-7, with 8 nucleotides matching TRBD2. CDR3 DNA sequence: TGTGCCAGCAGTTCCGGGACTAGTAGATTGGCCGAGCAGTACTTC. Amino acid sequence: CASSSGTSRLAEQYF.